What follows describes a single T cell receptor (beta chain). This sample is drawn from a study of blood T cell repertoires in COVID-19. Study in general: T cells, B-cell-depleted T cells, or PBMCs provided the cDNA or gDNA that served as material.

Germline V lookup: CDR1 MNHEY, CDR2 SVGEGT. This CDR3 spans 15 amino acids. V was clipped by 3 bases and J by 2 bases, with 12 bases between them. The method was immunoSEQ multiplex PCR; TCRdb's version includes in-frame clones alone and lacks a portion of them. The table records over 200,000 clones, about 85% of them present only once. The study assigned cohorts using participant-reported clinical history. The V and J genes are TRBV6-2 or TRBV6-3 and TRBJ2-3; D remains ambiguous. The clonotype comes from a man aged 25-45 years who had recovered from COVID-19. Sequencing was performed on PBMCs or T cells enriched from blood (not recorded which). In nucleotides, the CDR3 is TGTGCCAGCAGTTATCAGTCTAGAACCACAGATACGCAGTATTTT. The encoded protein is CASSYQSRTTDTQYF.